The 20 T cell receptor beta chains presented below share a single source sample, sequenced in a study of cytomegalovirus exposure and HLA in healthy donors. PCR used 60 Vbeta primers and 13 Jbeta primers. Only in-frame clones appear in the TCRdb table, and some are missing; sequencing was by immunoSEQ multiplex PCR. In the table there are just over 95,000 clones, just under 80% of which are singletons. Specimen: PBMCs. The receptor set was obtained from a woman aged 40 to 49 in good health and CMV-seropositive.

This chain uses TRBV5-6 with TRBJ2-7; D uncertain. The germline V and J ends were trimmed by 0 bases and 0 bases, with 7 bases remaining between them. Germline CDR1 reads SGHDT; CDR2 reads YYEEEE. The CDR3 sequence is 14 residues long. The CDR3 loop reads CASSLGWSSYEQYF. The CDR3 region has the DNA TGTGCCAGCAGCTTGGGATGGAGCTCCTACGAGCAGTACTTC.

This clone is categorized as medium-sized. The CDR3 DNA is TGTGCCAGCACCTCACTTAGCGGGAGCTCCTACGAGCAGTACTTC. Its protein is CASTSLSGSSYEQYF. The chain joins TRBV27 to TRBJ2-7; 9 positions agree with TRBD2. J lost 0 bases, V lost 7 bases, and 7 bases had no gene match. This CDR3 contains 15 residues. Germline V gene sequence: CDR1 MNHEY, CDR2 SMNVEV (reference sequence).

The gene calls are TRBV29-1 and TRBJ2-5, with 11 bases fitting TRBD2. The J call may be in error: the DNA end matches TRBJ2-7 better. The germline gives CDR1 SQVTM, CDR2 ANQGSEA. The CDR3 is 14 amino acids. The CDR3 bases are TGCAGCGTAGAGACTAGCGGGATCCCCTACGAGCAGTACTTC. This translates into CSVETSGIPYEQYF.

The V call is TRBV7-2, the J call TRBJ2-2; 9 bases are a match to TRBD1. The CDR3 is 14 amino acids. In germline, CDR1 is SGHTA, CDR2 FQGNSA. Trimming took 5 bases from V and 7 from J; bases not matched to a gene: 5. This CDR3 reads CASSKQGAGGELFF. The CDR3 bases are TGTGCCAGCAGCAAACAGGGGGCCGGCGGGGAGCTGTTTTTT.

This rearrangement joins TRBV27 to TRBJ2-5; 8 nucleotides agree with TRBD1. Trimming at V came to 3 bases and at J to 4 bases, leaving 4 bases not matched to a gene. Germline V lookup: CDR1 MNHEY, CDR2 SMNVEV (reference sequence). The CDR3 has 14 amino acids. CDR3: CASSFQGARETQYF. DNA for the CDR3: TGTGCCAGCAGTTTCCAGGGGGCGAGAGAGACCCAGTACTTC.

This clone was observed many times. The chain carries TRBV19 and TRBJ1-3; D not certain. The germline V gene encodes CDR1 LNHDA and CDR2 SQIVND (reference sequence). Trimming removed 4 bases at V and 4 bases at J, with 11 bases between. The CDR3 is 14 amino acids. CDR3 in DNA: TGTGCCAGTAGTACCCACGAGGGCGGAAACACCATATATTTT. Amino acid sequence: CASSTHEGGNTIYF.

The chain is built from TRBV2 and TRBJ2-7; a possible D gene is TRBD2 (5 bases). Trimming removed 8 bases from V and 7 bases from J, with 15 bases in between. The CDR3 is 12 amino acids. The germline gives CDR1 SNHLY, CDR2 FYNNEI. This CDR3 is CASQEGLLEQYF. Here the CDR3 DNA reads TGTGCCAGCCAAGAAGGACTCTTGGAGCAGTACTTC.

This clone turned up a few times. The chain couples TRBV7-6 to TRBJ2-5; 7 bases match TRBD2. Trimming removed 3 bases from V and 0 bases from J; junction bases left unmatched: 10. Germline CDR1 reads SGHVS; CDR2 reads FNYEAQ. CDR3 length: 17 amino acids. CDR3 protein: CASSFIAGEGYQETQYF. For the CDR3, the DNA is TGTGCCAGCAGCTTTATCGCGGGAGAGGGGTACCAAGAGACCCAGTACTTC.

This sequence joins TRBV7-9 and TRBJ2-7; no firm D call. This CDR3 comprises 13 residues. Germline loops: CDR1 SEHNR, CDR2 FQNEAQ (reference sequence). Trimming took 9 bases from V and 2 from J, leaving 14 bases between them. The CDR3 loop reads CASLASTTYEQYF. CDR3 nucleotides: TGTGCCAGTTTGGCTAGTACCACCTACGAGCAGTACTTC.

This clone occurred a few times. The V gene is TRBV5-4, the J gene TRBJ1-1; D is ambiguous. Germline V gene data show CDR1 as SGHNT and CDR2 as YYREEE (reference sequence). This CDR3 is built from 14 residues. The germline V and J ends were trimmed by 2 bases and 0 bases, with 8 bases remaining between them. The CDR3 nucleotides read TGTGCCAGCAGCTTTCTGGGCTTGAACACTGAAGCTTTCTTT. Its protein product is CASSFLGLNTEAFF.

The gene calls are TRBV5-1 and TRBJ2-3, with unresolved D. Germline V gene data show CDR1 as SGHRS and CDR2 as YFSETQ. The CDR3 runs to 15 residues. V lost 0 bases, J lost 2 bases, and 10 bases lay in between. The CDR3: CASSLDSKDTDTQYF. In nucleotides, the CDR3 is TGCGCCAGCAGCTTGGATAGCAAAGACACAGATACGCAGTATTTT.

This clone turned up a few times. The rearrangement uses TRBV10-2 and TRBJ2-5; 11 positions match TRBD2. The V segment lost 6 bases and the J segment 5 bases; nucleotides outside the gene matches: 5. Germline CDR1 and CDR2: WSHSY and SAAADI. This CDR3 contains 14 residues. CDR3 nucleotides: TGCGCCAGCAGGGATAGCGGGAGGGGGGAGACCCAGTACTTC. It specifies CASRDSGRGETQYF.

This clone came up a few times. The chain has TRBV27 and TRBJ2-2; TRBD2 is a possible D gene (6 bases). Germline CDR1 is MNHEY and CDR2 is SMNVEV (reference sequence). The CDR3 spans 12 residues. V was shortened by 11 bases and J by 2 bases, with 9 bases between the two germline ends. For the CDR3, the DNA is TGTGCCCGCGGGACTAACACCGGGGAGCTGTTTTTT. Translation: CARGTNTGELFF.

This clone was recorded once. The chain employs TRBV11-2 and TRBJ2-7; 9 bases are shared with TRBD2. Unmatched junction bases numbered 9, after V lost 5 bases and J lost 1 base. Germline V gene sequence: CDR1 SGHAT, CDR2 FQNNGV. There are 16 residues in the CDR3. CDR3 in DNA: TGTGCCAGCAGCAATCCCGCGGGAGGGCTTTCCTACGAGCAGTACTTC. This sequence encodes CASSNPAGGLSYEQYF.

The gene calls are TRBV28 and TRBJ2-6, with TRBD1 identical over 8 bases. V lost 1 base, J lost 0 bases, and 5 bases stayed unmatched. This CDR3 has 18 residues. Germline V gene sequence: CDR1 MDHEN, CDR2 SYDVKM. The DNA for the CDR3 is TGTGCCAGCAGTTTATTGGGGACAGGAATCTCTGGGGCCAACGTCCTGACTTTC. Translating gives CASSLLGTGISGANVLTF.

This clone was observed a handful of times. The V gene is TRBV2, the J gene TRBJ1-1; D perhaps matches TRBD1 (5 bases). The CDR3 totals 14 residues. V was clipped by 7 bases and J by 7 bases, with 19 bases between them. Germline values: CDR1 SNHLY, CDR2 FYNNEI. CDR3 region: CASIGDSGQLEAFF. Here the CDR3 DNA reads TGTGCCAGCATAGGAGACAGTGGGCAACTTGAAGCTTTCTTT. The variable domain in full, with the rest retrieved from reference TRBV2 and TRBJ1-1, is EPEVTQTPSHQVTQMGQEVILRCVPISNHLYFYWYRQILGQKVEFLVSFYNNEISEKSEIFDDQFSVERPDGSNFTLKIRSTKLEDSAMYFCASIGDSGQLEAFFGQGTRLTVV.

The chain links TRBV6-4 to TRBJ2-3; maybe TRBD1 (5 bases). V shed 4 bases and J shed 2 bases, with 10 bases lying between them. There are 14 residues in the CDR3. Germline V gene data show CDR1 as MRHNA and CDR2 as SNTAGT. The CDR3 DNA is TGTGCCAGCAGTGTGGCAGGGCACACAGATACGCAGTATTTT. Translating gives CASSVAGHTDTQYF.

Only a few counts were recorded for this clone. This chain links TRBV6-6 with TRBJ1-5; D call uncertain. The CDR3 extends over 14 amino acids. Trimming stripped 4 bases from V and 0 bases from J, with 7 bases between. Germline loops: CDR1 MNHNY, CDR2 SVGAGI (reference sequence). In DNA, the CDR3 is TGTGCCAGCAGTTCATCAGATAGCAATCAGCCCCAGCATTTT. Amino acids: CASSSSDSNQPQHF.

This clone was seen only a few times. The rearrangement joins TRBV4-1 to TRBJ1-2; TRBD1 is a possible D gene (6 bases). CDR1 and CDR2 from the germline V gene are MGHRA and YSYEKL. This CDR3 contains 16 residues. V was shortened by 2 bases and J by 4 bases, with 17 bases between the two germline ends. DNA for the CDR3: TGCGCCAGCAGCCAACCGAGCGGGGGGCTCATCTATGGCTACACCTTC. Translated: CASSQPSGGLIYGYTF.

This clone was counted a single time. The chain combines TRBV14 with TRBJ1-4, with D tentatively TRBD1 (6 bases). The CDR3 is 15 amino acids. Germline values: CDR1 SGHDN, CDR2 FVKESK. The V and J ends lost 5 bases and 7 bases respectively, with 17 bases between them. The CDR3 region is CASSETRGQGEKLFF. The DNA of the CDR3 is TGTGCCAGCAGCGAGACGAGGGGACAAGGTGAAAAACTGTTTTTT.